Each of the 6 T cell receptor beta chains below was sequenced from the same sample in a study of blood T cell repertoires in COVID-19. The protocol was immunoSEQ multiplex PCR, while the TCRdb copy is restricted to in-frame clones and leaves out a portion. The sample records under 250,000 clones, more than 65% being singletons. The specimen was peripheral blood. These receptors originate from a woman aged 25-40 years who had recovered from COVID-19.

This chain joins TRBV13 and TRBJ2-3; possible D gene TRBD2, 5 bases. The CDR3 has 13 amino acids. V shed 8 bases and J shed 1 base, with 10 bases lying between them. Germline loops: CDR1 PRHDT, CDR2 FYEKMQ (reference sequence). CDR3 amino acids: CASWRAGTDTQYF. The CDR3 coding sequence is TGTGCCAGCTGGCGGGCCGGCACAGATACGCAGTATTTT.

This rearrangement joins TRBV7-3 to TRBJ2-3; TRBD1 matches 7 bases. V lost 3 bases and J lost 0; bases outside the gene matches: 3. Germline V CDR1 and CDR2: SGHTA, FQGTGA. CDR3 length: 15 residues. The CDR3 protein is CASSFKGQSTDTQYF. DNA of the CDR3: TGTGCCAGCAGCTTCAAGGGACAGAGCACAGATACGCAGTATTTT.

V gene TRBV24-1 combines with J gene TRBJ1-5; D uncertain. V shed 4 bases and J shed 1 base, with 13 bases lying between them. The germline gives CDR1 KGHDR, CDR2 SFDVKD. The CDR3 is 16 residues long. CDR3 DNA: TGTGCCACCAGTGACCATAGGTTGGGCAGCAATCAGCCCCAGCATTTT. This gives the protein CATSDHRLGSNQPQHF.

The chain recombines TRBV4-1 with TRBJ2-3; D perhaps matches TRBD2 (6 bases). This CDR3 is built from 15 residues. CDR1 MGHRA and CDR2 YSYEKL come from the germline V gene. Trimming cost V 6 bases and J 0 bases, with 13 bases left between them. As DNA, the CDR3 is TGCGCCAGCAGAATCCTAGCGTTAAGCACAGATACGCAGTATTTT. Protein product: CASRILALSTDTQYF.

This chain joins TRBV24-1 and TRBJ1-1; 10 bases map to TRBD1. Trimming removed 5 bases from V and 0 bases from J; junction bases left unmatched: 2. The CDR3 has 15 amino acids. Looked up from germline, CDR1 is KGHDR and CDR2 is SFDVKD. CDR3 residues: CATSGDRGLNTEAFF. The CDR3 coding sequence is TGTGCCACCAGTGGGGACAGGGGACTGAACACTGAAGCTTTCTTT.

V and J are TRBV3-1 (or the pseudogene TRBV3-2) and TRBJ2-5; 7 nucleotides agree with TRBD2. From germline, CDR1 is LGHDT and CDR2 YNNKEL (reference sequence). The CDR3 runs to 14 residues. The ends lost 4 bases at V and 5 bases at J; junction bases unmatched: 7. The CDR3 DNA follows: TGTGCCAGCAGCCCCTTTGACGGGGGGGAGACCCAGTACTTC. Residues: CASSPFDGGETQYF.